This TCR beta chain was recorded in a study of cytomegalovirus exposure and HLA in healthy donors (TCRdb year 2017). Study-level background: An earlier analysis of approximately 600 of the donors reported about 250 Gb of sequence data and around 120 million unique TCR beta sequences from 150 million to 200 million T cells. The study used immunosequencing to profile the T cell repertoires of 666 subjects and linked those repertoires to cytomegalovirus serostatus. Because of strong linkage in the cohort, roughly 5 DR-DQ haplotypes were treated as single units for association and clustering. Among around 400 genotyped donors of the cohort, an average of roughly 240,000 unique TCR beta nucleotide sequences were sequenced per donor, roughly 20% of them non-productive. A later analysis re-analyzed previously published TCR beta repertoires from approximately 670 donors and added high-resolution HLA genotyping to study TCR occurrence patterns. To predict cytomegalovirus infection status, the study combined high-throughput TCR immunosequencing, statistical association of individual TCRs with disease status, and machine learning. In the later analysis, no new phenotypic data were used to find candidate immune exposures; instead, reliance was placed on TCR beta sequences and their occurrence across donors. The number of donors typed differed by locus, with 629-630 for A, B, C, DRB1 and DQB1, roughly 520 for DQA1, approximately 570 for DPA1, and 450 to 480 for DPB1. All discovery cohort repertoires had been generated on a single sequencing platform. Genome-wide SNP genotypes for about three fifths of the roughly 670 donors were used in a later genetic analysis, which treated that subset as a discovery cohort. The study aimed to test whether cataloging public T cell receptors could reveal signatures of past pathogen exposure. Approximately 310 gigabases of sequencing data and about 92 million unique TCR sequences made up an early release that covered approximately 620 HLA-typed donors. HLA typing covered class I and class II loci at four-digit resolution. Alongside the repertoire data, information on donor age, sex, ethnicity and CMV serostatus was compiled. In addition to the first cohort of around 670 subjects, a separate validation cohort of approximately 120 different subjects was used. Among the approximately 400 genotyped donors, around 79% belonged to the genetic ancestry cluster associated with self-reported Caucasian donors. In an earlier analysis of 550 to 700 of the donors, high-throughput TCR beta sequencing was used to judge whether each TCR beta V gene segment behaved as functional or pseudogenic.

From its cysteine to its phenylalanine, the CDR3 spans 14 amino acids. The read is trimmed to its CDR3 DNA, 42 bases read in frame from base 1. CDR1 and CDR2 are read off the germline V gene (reference sequence) as MNHEY and SMNVEV. Compared with germline, V lacks 10 bases and J lacks 4 bases; bases without a gene match: 5. This clone is a singleton in its sample. Which antigen it targets is not known. Per-base quality was not reported, and no clone a single base away is much larger than it. On the study overall, not on this receptor specifically: According to a later analysis, TCR association rates differed among HLA loci, with DRB1 alleles showing the most associated TCRs and HLA-C alleles showing the fewest. According to a later analysis, most CMV-associated TCR beta chains appeared to be HLA-restricted, and the HLA associations seemed to be driven largely by CMV exposure. The cohort was sequenced for TCR beta chains only, and without alpha or paired-chain data the features that could be detected were limited. It was suggested by the authors that the approach could potentially be generalized to other disease states and immunological phenotypes. The classifier was reported to diagnose cytomegalovirus status with high specificity and sensitivity in both the original cohort and the validation cohort. Because HLA typing was missing for some donors at each locus, association tests included only the typed subset. A cluster of highly shared sequence variants was judged likely to be a technical artifact of the sequencing pipeline. In a later genetic analysis, a missense DCLRE1C variant was associated with V-gene and J-gene trimming of TCR beta chains, and the association was replicated in an independent cohort. In an earlier analysis of several hundred of the donors, most TCR beta V segments were observed in productive rearrangements about 90% or about 30% of the time, broadly matching IMGT annotations. Sequencing depth was assumed to be roughly uniform across donors in the presence/absence analyses, though that assumption may not hold. Linkage disequilibrium might explain the correlated functional status among segregating V segments, but an unknown experimental factor could not be ruled out. In a later analysis, HLA-associated TCR beta chains were found to be more clonally expanded and to have lower generation probabilities than equally common non-associated chains. The earlier analysis of approximately 540 of the donors excluded fewer than 20 rarely observed V segments, including chromosome 9 orphons, because counts were too low. The only immune exposure information available for the cohort was CMV serostatus. Most TCR sequences were seen in very few donors, while some public TCRs were found in many individuals. Some IMGT-functional V segments, including TRBV6-2 and TRBV6-3, could not be distinguished by the 87-base-pair reads and were therefore excluded. Compared with the roughly 600-donor mean, donors in an Asian-associated ancestry cluster had fewer N-insertions in productive TCRs, according to a later genetic analysis. A further reported finding was that TCR beta sequences accurately predicted the HLA-A and HLA-B alleles for most subjects in the first cohort. The study gave a list of about 150 TCR beta chains associated with cytomegalovirus. Strong co-occurrence of HLA alleles, especially DR and DQ, made assigning TCR associations to individual alleles difficult. Specific HLA alleles were associated with over 15,000 TCR beta sequences at a false discovery rate of 0.05 in a later analysis. In vitro tests confirmed that a few of the cytomegalovirus-associated TCR beta chains recognize cytomegalovirus antigens. Several of the top co-occurrence clusters appeared to be linked to parvovirus B19, influenza, CMV and Epstein-Barr virus, according to a later analysis.

To prepare the library, the immunoSEQ multiplex PCR assay was applied. A mixture of 60 forward primers for TCR Vbeta segments and 13 reverse primers for TCR Jbeta segments was used in the multiplex PCR. The CDR3 region of rearranged TCR beta genes was amplified from genomic DNA with a multiplex PCR assay. The amplified TCR beta libraries were sequenced on the Illumina HiSeq System as 87-base-pair reads. Regarding the original processing steps: A later analysis tallied around 87 million unique TCR beta chains across the 700 or so repertoires, and about 10 million of those chains were shared by two or more donors. To remove PCR and sequencing errors, raw reads were error-corrected and collapsed into unique sequences using a nearest-neighbor algorithm that merged closely related sequences. To assign V, D and J gene segments, CDR3 sequences were aligned to IMGT reference sequences. For a sequence to be retained, at least a six-nucleotide match to both a V gene segment and a J gene segment was required. Rearrangements were called productive when the CDR3 lacked stop codons and stayed in frame with V and J; all others were non-productive. CDR3 was defined according to IMGT convention as the region running from the second conserved V-encoded cysteine to the conserved J-encoded phenylalanine. The earlier analysis of about 500 of the donors excluded sequences that lacked an unambiguous match to a single V gene segment. In an earlier analysis of some 590 of the donors, V segments were called functional above 56.7% productive rearrangements and were called segregating when the between-donor standard deviation exceeded 5%. To diagnose cytomegalovirus status from the catalog of TCR beta chain sequences, a statistical classification framework was built. In a later analysis, TCR nucleotide sequences were compared against IMGT/GENE-DB human TR gene sequences so that V and J genes could be assigned. In a later analysis, CDR3 sequences and most-parsimonious VDJ recombination scenarios were assigned using the TCRdist pipeline. In a later analysis, every TCR beta chain was defined by the combination of its CDR3 amino acid sequence and its V-gene family, and reads without a unique V-gene family were dropped. As a way to deal with suspected cross-contamination and a sequencing artifact, a later analysis dropped roughly 620 nucleotide sequences that were highly shared and had low generation probability. In a later analysis, a clonal expansion index for each public chain was calculated from normalized within-repertoire ranks of inferred template counts. In a later analysis, generation probabilities were computed using a VDJ recombination model fitted to out-of-frame rearrangements, and the results were checked against IGoR. A later analysis scored TCR-TCR, TCR-HLA and TCR-CMV co-occurrence with hypergeometric tests, applying a repertoire-size bias correction to TCR pairs. To estimate false discovery rates, a later analysis permuted the HLA or CMV assignments 20 times. In a later analysis, co-occurring TCRs were grouped using DBSCAN, and TCRdist sequence similarity was added for clustering within HLA-allele-positive subsets. For co-occurrence clustering, repertoires with fewer than 30,000 or more than 120,000 public chains were excluded, along with several repertoires with anomalous nucleotide sharing. What TCRdb holds here is the immuneACCESS table cut down to in-frame rearrangements. Part of the clones is not present; checked against another copy, under half of the missing clones reflect an unresolved V gene, and the others are unexplained. Clone size and V and J calls were adopted from that table, with D and trimming inferred from the DNA. The table for this sample lists tens of thousands of clones; approximately 80% of them were counted only once. The ten largest make up over 2.5% of the sample.

The cohort comprised some 700 healthy bone marrow donors. Cohort members were all nominally healthy when sampled, although unrecorded immune exposures were likely present. The donor was CMV seronegative and was included in the group of about 400 seronegative cohort members. Every donor gave a peripheral blood sample, and the peripheral blood mononuclear cells from that sample were used for TCR beta sequencing. The Qiagen DNeasy Blood Extraction Kit was used to extract genomic DNA from the blood cell samples. This receptor chain uses TRBV27 and TRBJ1-6; 9 junctional bases match TRBD1. The origin of this receptor is a woman aged 25 to 39 in good health and CMV-seronegative. Specimen: PBMCs. For the CDR3, the sequence is CATTGGAYNSPLHF. The sequenced DNA is TGTGCCACCACAGGGGGCGCGTATAATTCACCCCTCCACTTT.